This T cell receptor (beta chain) emerged from a study of CD8 T cells in Susac syndrome. J lost 4 bases, V lost 2 bases, and 4 bases had no gene match. From germline, CDR1 is SGDLS and CDR2 YYNGEE. The CDR3 consists of 15 residues. The RNA input was 0.5 to 1 ug, and it was reverse transcribed with random hexamers. Coverage of TCR beta CDR3 amplification by immunoSEQ multiplex PCR extended to 54 Vbeta and 13 Jbeta. In TCRdb, the immunoSEQ multiplex PCR reads were re-called with MiXCR into one record per CDR3 protein. The table records under 200,000 distinct CDR3 sequences, about 95% of them present only once.

V is TRBV9 and J is TRBJ2-7, with 12 bases matching TRBD1. This sequence originates from a human donor with multiple sclerosis. Material for sequencing was CD8+ T cells from PBMCs. The CDR3 loop is CASSVRDRGLYEQYF. CDR3 DNA: TGTGCCAGCAGCGTCCGGGACAGGGGGCTTTACGAGCAGTACTTC.